The 9 T cell receptor beta chains in this list originate from one sample, sequenced in a study of T cells in Graves' hyperthyroidism and ophthalmopathy. Amplified regions were TCR beta CDR3 sequences from RNA transcripts. When the TCR CDR3 underwent first-round RT-PCR, the HTBI primer set was used. TCRdb reanalysed the multiplex PCR reads using MiXCR and keeps one entry per CDR3 protein. The sample lists over 450,000 distinct CDR3 sequences, roughly 18% seen once, with approximately 15% in the top ten. Sequenced: blood. The receptors were gathered from a woman aged 18 to 35 with Graves' ophthalmopathy.

This clonotype was counted many times. The rearrangement joins TRBV12-3 or TRBV12-4 to TRBJ1-2; a possible D gene is TRBD1 (5 bases). The V and J ends lost 6 bases and 3 bases respectively, with 17 bases between them. This CDR3 has 15 amino acids. As DNA, the CDR3 is TGTGCCAGCAGCCGTCCGGGGCAGGGCTACTATGGCTACACCTTC. Protein product: CASSRPGQGYYGYTF.

This clonotype was recorded at least ten times. The genes are TRBV10-3 and TRBJ2-7, with D unclear. The CDR3 length is 14 residues. Germline-derived CDR1 and CDR2 are ENHRY and SYGVKD. Between the trimmed V and J ends, which lost 6 bases and 0 bases, there was a span of 12 bases. CDR3 sequence: CAISLGGNSYEQYF. CDR3 DNA: TGTGCCATCAGCTTGGGCGGTAACTCCTACGAGCAGTACTTC.

About this clonotype itself: A much larger clone lies one base from this, so it may be a read error. The chain employs TRBV7-2 and TRBJ2-1; TRBD2 matches at 10 bases. Germline V gene data show CDR1 as SGHTA and CDR2 as FQGNSA. The junction had 9 bases not matched to a gene; V was cut back by 4 bases and J by 6 bases. The CDR3 covers 16 residues. The DNA for the CDR3 is TGTGCCAGCAGCTCCACCGGGACTAGCGTTAGCAATGAGCAGTTCTTC. Translating it yields CASSSTGTSVSNEQFF.

The chain joins TRBV27 to TRBJ2-1; D tentatively reads TRBD1 or TRBD2 (6 bases each). The V and J ends lost 10 bases and 7 bases respectively, with 14 bases between them. Germline lookup yields CDR1 MNHEY and CDR2 SMNVEV (reference sequence). The CDR3 contains 12 residues. The chain's CDR3 is CATRGPWNEQFF. For the CDR3, the DNA is TGTGCCACCCGGGGGCCCTGGAATGAGCAGTTCTTC.

In its sample, this clonotype was seen a few times. V is TRBV29-1 and J is TRBJ2-6; D unclear. The CDR3 is 15 amino acids. Deletions cut 0 bases from V and 3 bases from J, with 9 bases between. Per germline, CDR1 SQVTM and CDR2 ANQGSEA. The CDR3 region has the DNA TGCAGCGTTGAAGATTTGGCGGTTGGGGCCAACGTCCTGACTTTC. This codes for CSVEDLAVGANVLTF.

The chain joins TRBV29-1 to TRBJ1-2; TRBD1 is a possible D gene (5 bases). In germline, CDR1 is SQVTM, CDR2 ANQGSEA. The ends were cut back, 3 bases at V and 12 bases at J, with 8 bases in the middle. CDR3 length: 9 amino acids. CDR3 nucleotide sequence: TGCAGCGTTGACCAGGGTGACACCTTC. Translating it yields CSVDQGDTF.

The chain joins TRBV4-1 to TRBJ2-7, with 13 bases lining up with TRBD2. This CDR3 has 15 amino acids. V gave up 5 bases and J gave up 5 bases; unmatched junction bases: 6. CDR1 is MGHRA, CDR2 YSYEKL, per germline. The CDR3 DNA sequence: TGCGCCAGCAGCACCGGACTAGCGGGAGTGGACGAGCAGTACTTC. It is translated as CASSTGLAGVDEQYF.

This clonotype showed up many times. This sequence joins TRBV20-1 and TRBJ2-1; perhaps TRBD1 as D (5 bases). Germline CDR1 DFQATT, CDR2 SNEGSKA (reference sequence). This CDR3 has 13 residues. V gave up 6 bases and J gave up 8 bases, with 17 bases separating them. For the CDR3, the DNA is TGCAGTGCATATACAGGTCCCATGGATGAGCAGTTCTTC. Amino acid sequence: CSAYTGPMDEQFF.

CDR3 sequence (DNA): TGTGCCAGCAGCTTGGGTGGGGCGGAATCAGCTAACTATGGCTACACCTTC. Residues: CASSLGGAESANYGYTF. This chain links TRBV5-4 with TRBJ1-2, with D possibly TRBD1 on 5 matching bases. The CDR3 totals 17 residues. V gave up 0 bases and J gave up 0 bases, with 15 bases separating them. Germline V gene lookup returns CDR1 SGHNT and CDR2 YYREEE (reference sequence).